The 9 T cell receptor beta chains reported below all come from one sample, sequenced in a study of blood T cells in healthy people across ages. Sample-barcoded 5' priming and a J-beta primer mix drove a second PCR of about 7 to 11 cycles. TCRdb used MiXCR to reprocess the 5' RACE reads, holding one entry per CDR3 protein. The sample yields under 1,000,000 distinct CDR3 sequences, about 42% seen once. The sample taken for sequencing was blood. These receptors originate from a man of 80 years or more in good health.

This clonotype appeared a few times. The CDR3 DNA is TGTGCCAGCAGCTTAGGCGGAGGGGGGAACATTCAGTACTTC. Its protein product is CASSLGGGGNIQYF. The genes are TRBV7-2 and TRBJ2-4; D may correspond to TRBD1 or TRBD2 (6 bases each). CDR3 length: 14 amino acids. V lost 1 base and J 7 bases, leaving 11 bases between the germline ends. Germline loops: CDR1 SGHTA, CDR2 FQGNSA.

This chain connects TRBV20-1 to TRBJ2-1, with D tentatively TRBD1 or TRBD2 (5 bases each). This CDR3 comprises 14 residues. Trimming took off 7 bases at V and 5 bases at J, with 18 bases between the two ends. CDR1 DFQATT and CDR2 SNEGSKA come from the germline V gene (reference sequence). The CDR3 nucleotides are TGCAGTGTCCCAGGGAGAGATGGCAACAATGAGCAGTTCTTC. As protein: CSVPGRDGNNEQFF.

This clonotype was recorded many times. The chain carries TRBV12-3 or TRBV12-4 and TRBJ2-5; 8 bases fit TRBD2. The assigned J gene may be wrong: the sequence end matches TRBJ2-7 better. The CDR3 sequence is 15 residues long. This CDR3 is CASSLTAGALGEQYF. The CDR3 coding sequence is TGTGCCAGCAGTTTGACAGCGGGAGCGCTCGGCGAGCAGTACTTC.

This CDR3 is CASSQDAASGSYEQYF. CDR3 in DNA: TGTGCCAGCAGCCAAGATGCGGCTAGCGGGAGTTACGAGCAGTACTTC. The rearrangement uses TRBV3-1 and TRBJ2-7; TRBD2 aligns across 10 bases. Per germline, CDR1 LGHDT and CDR2 YNNKEL (reference sequence). The CDR3 runs 16 residues. Trimming took 0 bases from V and 4 from J; bases not matched to a gene: 6.

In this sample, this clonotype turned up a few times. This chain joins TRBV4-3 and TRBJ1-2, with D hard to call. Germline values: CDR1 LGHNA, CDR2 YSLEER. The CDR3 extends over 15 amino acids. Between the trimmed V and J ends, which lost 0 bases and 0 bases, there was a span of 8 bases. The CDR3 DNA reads TGCGCCAGCAGCCAAGAAGCAGTCGCTAACTATGGCTACACCTTC. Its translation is CASSQEAVANYGYTF.

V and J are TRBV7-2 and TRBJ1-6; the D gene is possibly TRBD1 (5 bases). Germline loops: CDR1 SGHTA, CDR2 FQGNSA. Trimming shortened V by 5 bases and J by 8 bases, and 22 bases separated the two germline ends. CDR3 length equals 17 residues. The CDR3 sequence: CASSLQPGPGTDSPLHF. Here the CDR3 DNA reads TGTGCCAGCAGCCTTCAACCGGGACCAGGCACGGATTCACCCCTCCACTTT.

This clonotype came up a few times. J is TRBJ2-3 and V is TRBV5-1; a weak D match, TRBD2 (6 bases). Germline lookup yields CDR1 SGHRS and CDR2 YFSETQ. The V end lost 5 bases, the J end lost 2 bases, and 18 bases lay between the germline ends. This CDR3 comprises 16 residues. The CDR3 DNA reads TGCGCCAGCAGGGAAGGAGGGAGCCCTACCACAGATACGCAGTATTTT. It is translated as CASREGGSPTTDTQYF.

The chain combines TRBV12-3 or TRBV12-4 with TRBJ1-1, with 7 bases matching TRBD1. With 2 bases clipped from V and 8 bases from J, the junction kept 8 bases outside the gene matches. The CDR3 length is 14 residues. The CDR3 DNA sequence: TGTGCCAGCAGTTTACGACAGGGAGCCGCAGAAGCTTTCTTT. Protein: CASSLRQGAAEAFF.

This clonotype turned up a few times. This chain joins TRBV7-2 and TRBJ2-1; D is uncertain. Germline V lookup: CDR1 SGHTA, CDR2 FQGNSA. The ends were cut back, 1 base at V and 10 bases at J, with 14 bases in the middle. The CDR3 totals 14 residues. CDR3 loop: CASSLVGPPWEQFF. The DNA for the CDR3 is TGTGCCAGCAGCTTAGTGGGCCCCCCATGGGAGCAGTTCTTC.